These 21 T cell receptor beta chains were all obtained from the same sample, sequenced in a study of T cell responses to AZD1222 COVID-19 vaccine. Using immunoSEQ multiplex PCR, the repertoire was profiled, and TCRdb retains in-frame clones only, with some absent. The sample has approximately 71,000 clones; about nine tenths are singletons. Sequencing was performed on peripheral blood, taken on day 0 of AZD1222 vaccination. The receptors were sampled from an adult in good health.

This clone showed up just once. The chain recombines TRBV6-2 or TRBV6-3 with TRBJ1-5, with no clear D. The germline CDR1 and CDR2 sequences are MNHEY and SVGEGT. Trimming took 6 bases from V and 2 from J, leaving 14 bases between them. This CDR3 has 15 residues. CDR3 nucleotide sequence: TGTGCCAGCAGCCCGGTGGGTCCGCGCAATCAGCCCCAGCATTTT. This sequence encodes CASSPVGPRNQPQHF.

V usage is TRBV19 and J usage is TRBJ1-4; no clear D gene. V dropped 3 bases and J dropped 6 bases, with 5 bases sitting between them. Germline V gives CDR1 LNHDA, CDR2 SQIVND (reference sequence). CDR3 length: 12 amino acids. The DNA for the CDR3 is TGTGCCAGTAGTATTGTGGATGAAAAACTGTTTTTT. It is translated as CASSIVDEKLFF. Complete variable domain (other parts from reference TRBV19 and TRBJ1-4): DGGITQSPKYLFRKEGQNVTLSCEQNLNHDAMYWYRQDPGQGLRLIYYSQIVNDFQKGDIAEGYSVSREKKESFPLTVTSAQKNPTAFYLCASSIVDEKLFFGSGTQLSVL.

The chain combines TRBV7-8 with TRBJ1-1, with D tentatively TRBD1 (6 bases). The CDR3 totals 14 residues. V gave up 1 base and J gave up 5 bases, with 11 bases separating them. The germline CDR1 and CDR2 sequences are SGHVS and FQNEAQ. CDR3 bases: TGTGCCAGCAGCTTAGGGGCGCAGGGGACTGAAGCTTTCTTT. Protein: CASSLGAQGTEAFF.

The chain links TRBV6-6 to TRBJ2-7; D remains unclear. The CDR3 is 15 residues long. Germline V gene sequence: CDR1 MNHNY, CDR2 SVGAGI (reference sequence). The V and J ends lost 2 bases and 3 bases respectively, with 14 bases between them. DNA for the CDR3: TGTGCCAGCAGTTACCCGTCTACAACCCTCTACGAGCAGTACTTC. Protein product: CASSYPSTTLYEQYF.

The chain couples TRBV11-2 to TRBJ1-5; the D is unclear. Germline assignment: CDR1 SGHAT and CDR2 FQNNGV. The CDR3 has 12 amino acids. Trimming took 3 bases from V and 3 from J, leaving 3 bases between them. The CDR3 protein is CASSFPNQPQHF. DNA for the CDR3: TGTGCCAGCAGCTTTCCCAATCAGCCCCAGCATTTT. Looking up the rest from reference TRBV11-2 and TRBJ1-5 gives the full variable domain: EAGVAQSPRYKIIEKRQSVAFWCNPISGHATLYWYQQILGQGPKLLIQFQNNGVVDDSQLPKDRFSAERLKGVDSTLKIQPAKLEDSAVYLCASSFPNQPQHFGDGTRLSIL.

The chain couples TRBV6-4 to TRBJ2-1; D tentatively fits TRBD1 or TRBD2 (5 bases each). Per the germline V gene, CDR1 is MRHNA and CDR2 is SNTAGT. V gave up 2 bases and J gave up 6 bases, with 11 bases separating them. The CDR3 runs 14 residues. CDR3 residues: CASSDLGDRNEQFF. The CDR3 region has the DNA TGTGCCAGCAGTGACCTAGGGGACCGCAATGAGCAGTTCTTC.

CDR3 loop: CASNMMGSGANVLTF. In DNA form, the CDR3 reads TGTGCCAGCAATATGATGGGGTCCGGGGCCAACGTCCTGACTTTC. The rearrangement links TRBV6-5 to TRBJ2-6; D gene unclear. Germline-derived CDR1 and CDR2 are MNHEY and SVGAGI. V dropped 7 bases and J dropped 4 bases, with 14 bases sitting between them. The CDR3 contains 15 residues.

This clone was observed a handful of times. This rearrangement joins TRBV6-6 to TRBJ2-7; 11 nucleotides match TRBD1. V shed 0 bases, J shed 7 bases, and the junction held 5 bases outside the gene matches. The CDR3 has 15 amino acids. CDR1 and CDR2 (germline): MNHNY, SVGAGI (reference sequence). CDR3 loop: CASSYSGTGGNEQYF. CDR3 bases: TGTGCCAGCAGTTACTCCGGGACAGGGGGAAATGAGCAGTACTTC.

This chain uses TRBV3-1 (or the pseudogene TRBV3-2) with TRBJ1-6; TRBD1 matches at 8 bases. Germline V gene lookup returns CDR1 LGHDT and CDR2 YNNKEL (reference sequence). CDR3 length: 16 residues. V trimming: 4 bases; J trimming: 6 bases; junction bases outside the gene matches: 8. The CDR3 loop reads CASSLWTGSSNSPLHF. CDR3 coding DNA: TGTGCCAGCAGCCTTTGGACAGGGAGCTCTAATTCACCCCTCCACTTT.

The J gene is TRBJ2-5, the V gene TRBV4-3; 7 nucleotides agree with TRBD2. V lost 0 bases, J lost 5 bases, and 6 bases stayed unmatched. Germline CDR1 reads LGHNA; CDR2 reads YSLEER. This CDR3 is built from 15 residues. The CDR3 bases are TGCGCCAGCAGCCAAGACCTAGCGGTCCGGGAGACCCAGTACTTC. Protein sequence: CASSQDLAVRETQYF.

J is TRBJ2-2 and V is TRBV9; 10 bases align to TRBD2. Trimming at V came to 0 bases and at J to 2 bases, leaving 7 bases not matched to a gene. This CDR3 has 18 residues. The germline CDR1 and CDR2 sequences are SGDLS and YYNGEE. CDR3 protein: CASSVASSGRSNTGELFF. DNA for the CDR3: TGTGCCAGCAGCGTAGCGTCTAGCGGGAGATCTAACACCGGGGAGCTGTTTTTT.

The rearrangement joins TRBV5-1 to TRBJ1-1; 7 bases agree with TRBD1. Germline CDR1 and CDR2: SGHRS and YFSETQ. The CDR3 consists of 14 residues. The V segment lost 4 bases and the J segment 8 bases; nucleotides outside the gene matches: 11. The CDR3 sequence is CASSRDSTAREAFF. For the CDR3, the DNA is TGCGCCAGCAGCCGGGACAGCACTGCAAGGGAAGCTTTCTTT.

This clone has a handful of counts. This CDR3 is also generated by other DNA sequences in the sample. The chain carries TRBV6-5 and TRBJ1-5; 8 nucleotides line up with TRBD1. The CDR3 runs to 13 residues. V gave up 6 bases and J gave up 5 bases; unmatched junction bases: 3. The germline V gene has CDR1 MNHEY and CDR2 SVGAGI. CDR3 nucleotides: TGTGCCAGCAGCTTGACAGGGGATCAGCCCCAGCATTTT. It codes for CASSLTGDQPQHF.

The chain employs TRBV27 and TRBJ2-5; D gene uncertain. The CDR3 runs to 13 residues. The germline CDR1 and CDR2 sequences are MNHEY and SMNVEV (reference sequence). V lost 4 bases, J lost 1 base, and 7 bases lay in between. CDR3 region: CASSSPPQETQYF. In nucleotides, the CDR3 is TGTGCCAGCAGTTCCCCGCCCCAAGAGACCCAGTACTTC.

CDR3 in DNA: TGTGCCAGCAGTTACTCGACGGTATCGGATGGCTACACCTTC. It encodes CASSYSTVSDGYTF. The rearrangement uses TRBV6-5 and TRBJ1-2; D is ambiguous. V lost 0 bases and J 6 bases, leaving 11 bases between the germline ends. This CDR3 contains 14 residues. Germline V gives CDR1 MNHEY, CDR2 SVGAGI.

This chain connects TRBV19 to TRBJ2-3; the match to TRBD2 covers 7 bases. The CDR3 has 15 residues. The germline gives CDR1 LNHDA, CDR2 SQIVND (reference sequence). J was trimmed by 6 bases and V by 5 bases; bases with no gene match: 11. The CDR3, as DNA: TGTGCCAGTAGTTTTCGGGGAGGGATGGCGGATACGCAGTATTTT. Encoded protein: CASSFRGGMADTQYF.

This clone has a handful of counts. The V gene is TRBV5-1, the J gene TRBJ1-1; 7 nucleotides line up with TRBD1. The CDR3 is 15 residues long. The germline CDR1 and CDR2 sequences are SGHRS and YFSETQ. V lost 4 bases to trimming and J lost 0 bases; unmatched junction nucleotides: 6. This CDR3 is CASSPTGQLNTEAFF. The CDR3 DNA follows: TGCGCCAGCAGCCCAACGGGACAGCTGAACACTGAAGCTTTCTTT.

The chain employs TRBV4-2 and TRBJ2-1, with 7 bases that match TRBD2. CDR3 length: 15 residues. The V gene end was trimmed by 4 bases and the J gene end by 0 bases; junction bases not matched to a gene: 3. Germline V lookup: CDR1 LGHNA, CDR2 YNFKEQ. CDR3 coding DNA: TGTGCCAGCAGCCGAACTAGCGCCTCCTACAATGAGCAGTTCTTC. Protein: CASSRTSASYNEQFF.

In this sample, this clone turned up a few times. This rearrangement joins TRBV7-9 to TRBJ2-1; TRBD2 aligns across 7 bases. CDR3 size: 16 residues. The germline gives CDR1 SEHNR, CDR2 FQNEAQ (reference sequence). V lost 5 bases, J lost 1 base, and 8 bases stayed unmatched. The CDR3 DNA reads as TGTGCCAGCAGCCGTCTCCTAGCGGTTTCCTACAATGAGCAGTTCTTC. This translates into CASSRLLAVSYNEQFF. Drawing the rest from reference TRBV7-9 and TRBJ2-1, the complete variable domain is DTGVSQNPRHKITKRGQNVTFRCDPISEHNRLYWYRQTLGQGPEFLTYFQNEAQLEKSRLLSDRFSAERPKGSFSTLEIQRTEQGDSAMYLCASSRLLAVSYNEQFFGPGTRLTVL.

This rearrangement joins TRBV11-2 to TRBJ1-1; maybe TRBD1 (5 bases). In germline, CDR1 is SGHAT, CDR2 FQNNGV. The CDR3 sequence is 14 residues long. V lost 1 base and J lost 5, with 11 bases in between. The CDR3 sequence is CASSLVGTRTEAFF. CDR3 nucleotides: TGTGCCAGCAGCTTAGTTGGGACGAGGACTGAAGCTTTCTTT.

The V gene is TRBV19, the J gene TRBJ2-2; D remains ambiguous. Germline lookup yields CDR1 LNHDA and CDR2 SQIVND (reference sequence). V dropped 7 bases and J dropped 0 bases, with 15 bases sitting between them. The CDR3 has 16 residues. This chain's CDR3 is CASKESSLTNTGELFF. CDR3 nucleotides: TGTGCCAGTAAGGAGAGCAGCCTAACGAACACCGGGGAGCTGTTTTTT.